This T cell receptor (beta chain) emerged from a study of T cells after yellow fever vaccination. This clonotype occurred a few times. Each CDR3 protein gets one entry after TCRdb re-called the 5' RACE reads with MiXCR. The sample contains around 360,000 distinct CDR3 sequences, roughly 11% of which appear only once. Germline CDR1 MDHEN, CDR2 SYDVKM. Trimming stripped 4 bases from V and 6 bases from J, with 12 bases between. The CDR3 sequence is 13 residues long. The source is a man aged 18-30 years who received the YFV17D yellow fever vaccine. The gene calls are TRBV28 and TRBJ1-2; no reliable D call. The sample was PBMCs, taken on the day of the first yellow fever vaccination. Here the CDR3 reads CASSWEGWDGYTF. CDR3 sequence (DNA): TGTGCCAGCAGTTGGGAAGGATGGGATGGCTACACCTTC.